Listed below are T cell receptor beta chains from one sample, sequenced in a study of blood T cell repertoires in COVID-19. The assay was immunoSEQ multiplex PCR, and TCRdb's table has in-frame clones only and misses some. The table lists fewer than 300,000 clones, approximately 89% of them singletons. Sequenced: peripheral blood. These receptors were collected from a woman aged 25 to 39 with COVID-19, enrolled during active disease. The CDR3 runs from the conserved cysteine through the conserved F or W. Fields, in order: CDR3 protein, CDR3 DNA, D gene, J gene, clone size, V gene, CDR3 length. D genes are given only for firm matches. The size of a clone is reported for some rows only, either as once, few or many, or as a class for expanded clones.

CASRRGKTEILFF,TGTGCCAGCAGAAGGGGAAAAACAGAGATTCTGTTTTTT,.,TRBJ1-4,.,TRBV6-5,13
CAISESEEGHEQYF,TGTGCCATCAGTGAATCGGAGGAAGGACACGAGCAGTACTTC,.,TRBJ2-7,many,TRBV10-3,14
CASSSRGATEAFF,TGTGCCAGCAGTTCCAGGGGTGCCACTGAAGCTTTCTTT,.,TRBJ1-1,.,TRBV27,13
CASSSQAGLDTGELFF,TGTGCCAGCAGCTCCCAAGCGGGACTTGACACCGGGGAGCTGTTTTTT,TRBD2,TRBJ2-2,few,TRBV9,16
CASSLSPYYEQYF,TGCGCCAGCAGCTTATCTCCCTACTACGAGCAGTACTTC,.,TRBJ2-7,.,TRBV5-1,13
CASSIDGDRPTYGYTF,TGTGCCAGTAGTATAGATGGGGACAGACCCACTTATGGCTACACCTTC,TRBD1,TRBJ1-2,many,TRBV19,16
CATSMNRAGGTEAFF,TGTGCCACCAGCATGAACAGGGCTGGTGGCACTGAAGCTTTCTTT,.,TRBJ1-1,.,TRBV15,15
CASSLGLDSYNEQFF,TGTGCCAGCAGCTTAGGTCTAGACTCCTACAATGAGCAGTTCTTC,.,TRBJ2-1,.,TRBV11-2,15
CASSLVAGETQYF,TGCGCCAGCAGCTTGGTGGCGGGAGAGACCCAGTACTTC,.,TRBJ2-5,.,TRBV5-1,13
CAWSAFTGGITEAFF,TGTGCCTGGAGTGCCTTCACAGGGGGCATTACTGAAGCTTTCTTT,TRBD1,TRBJ1-1,once,TRBV30,15
CASSYSPGQGVGNQPQHF,TGTGCCAGCAGTTACTCACCGGGACAGGGGGTTGGCAATCAGCCCCAGCATTTT,TRBD1,TRBJ1-5,.,TRBV27,18
CASSSDTVGGNTEAFF,TGTGCCAGCAGTTCAGACACTGTCGGGGGGAACACTGAAGCTTTCTTT,.,TRBJ1-1,.,TRBV7-9,16
CASSSASGSVTGELFF,TGTGCCAGCAGCTCCGCTAGCGGGAGTGTCACCGGGGAGCTGTTTTTT,TRBD2,TRBJ2-2,.,TRBV13,16
CASLKGSGPSSYEQYF,TGTGCCAGCCTCAAGGGTTCAGGGCCCAGCTCCTACGAGCAGTACTTC,.,TRBJ2-7,.,TRBV28,16
CAWKPQRFETQYF,TGTGCCTGGAAGCCACAGCGGTTTGAGACCCAGTACTTC,.,TRBJ2-5,.,TRBV30,13
CASSGTDHSNQPQHF,TGTGCCAGTAGTGGGACAGACCATAGCAATCAGCCCCAGCATTTT,TRBD1,TRBJ1-5,.,TRBV19,15
CASSFGVDTEAFF,TGTGCCAGCAGTTTTGGAGTCGACACTGAAGCTTTCTTT,.,TRBJ1-1,.,TRBV27,13
CASSLGTGRISDTGELFF,TGTGCCAGCAGCTTAGGGACAGGGCGTATTTCGGACACCGGGGAGCTGTTTTTT,TRBD1,TRBJ2-2,.,TRBV7-2,18
CATSDPQGAQETQYF,TGTGCCACCAGTGATCCCCAGGGGGCCCAAGAGACCCAGTACTTC,TRBD1,TRBJ2-5,.,TRBV24-1,15
CASSYSGLGDTEAFF,TGTGCCAGCAGTTACTCGGGACTTGGAGACACTGAAGCTTTCTTT,.,TRBJ1-1,.,TRBV6-5,15
CASSLRGGPPNSPLHF,TGCGCCAGCAGCTTGCGAGGGGGCCCTCCGAATTCACCCCTCCACTTT,TRBD1,TRBJ1-6,.,TRBV5-1,16
CASSLLLAGRDREYF,TGTGCCAGCAGTTTATTACTAGCGGGCCGAGATAGGGAGTATTTT,TRBD2,TRBJ2-3,.,TRBV27,15
CASSQEGLSNTGELFF,TGTGCCAGCAGCCAAGAAGGACTTTCGAACACCGGGGAGCTGTTTTTT,.,TRBJ2-2,.,TRBV4-2,16
CASGSGGSYNEQFF,TGTGCTAGTGGTTCCGGTGGTTCCTACAATGAGCAGTTCTTC,.,TRBJ2-1,.,TRBV12-5,14
CASSLWKGTSGRYNEQFF,TGTGCCAGCAGCTTATGGAAGGGGACTAGCGGGAGATACAATGAGCAGTTCTTC,TRBD2,TRBJ2-1,.,TRBV5-4,18
CASSSREGYNSPLHF,TGTGCCAGCAGCTCCCGGGAGGGCTATAATTCACCCCTCCACTTT,.,TRBJ1-6,few,TRBV7-8,15